This passage covers 32 T cell receptor beta chains from one sample sequenced in a study of control samples from healthy donors and cancer patients. The method was immunoSEQ multiplex PCR; TCRdb's version includes in-frame clones alone and lacks a portion of them. The table includes about 170,000 clones, around 92% detected once. The sequenced sample was blood. The receptors were gathered from a woman in her 30s in good health.

The rearrangement joins TRBV6-5 to TRBJ2-7, with TRBD2 matching over 7 bases. Germline V gene lookup returns CDR1 MNHEY and CDR2 SVGAGI. V shed 0 bases and J 4 bases; nucleotides not matched to a gene: 6. This CDR3 is built from 15 residues. CDR3 in DNA: TGTGCCAGCAGTTACTCGGGGGAGGGACCATACGAGCAGTACTTC. Encoded protein: CASSYSGEGPYEQYF.

As to this clone: The same CDR3 arises from other DNA sequences in this sample as well. The rearrangement links TRBV20-1 to TRBJ2-3; D gene unclear. Looked up from germline, CDR1 is DFQATT and CDR2 is SNEGSKA (reference sequence). The CDR3 is made up of 11 amino acids. Deletions cut 1 base from V and 5 bases from J, with 4 bases between. The CDR3 protein is CSARVGDTQYF. The CDR3 DNA reads TGCAGTGCTAGAGTCGGAGATACGCAGTATTTT.

A single count supports this clone. The chain uses TRBV4-3 and TRBJ2-7; no clear D. Germline V lookup: CDR1 LGHNA, CDR2 YSLEER. This CDR3 is built from 13 residues. The V gene lost 2 bases and the J gene lost 3 bases, with 8 bases spanning the gap. CDR3 nucleotide sequence: TGCGCCAGCAGCCAATACCCAGGCTACGAGCAGTACTTC. Its protein is CASSQYPGYEQYF.

This chain uses TRBV27 with TRBJ1-5; D unclear. The germline gives CDR1 MNHEY, CDR2 SMNVEV (reference sequence). V lost 2 bases and J lost 4, with 6 bases in between. The CDR3 loop spans 13 amino acids. The CDR3 DNA follows: TGTGCCAGCAGTTTAGGAAGAAATCAGCCCCAGCATTTT. Translating it yields CASSLGRNQPQHF.

The genes are TRBV6-4 and TRBJ2-3; 10 bases line up with TRBD2. The CDR3 covers 17 residues. The V gene end was trimmed by 0 bases and the J gene end by 4 bases; junction bases not matched to a gene: 7. Germline CDR1 and CDR2: MRHNA and SNTAGT. The CDR3 loop reads CASSDSPSGSGADTQYF. CDR3 in DNA: TGTGCCAGCAGTGACTCGCCTAGCGGGAGTGGGGCAGATACGCAGTATTTT.

The chain joins TRBV9 to TRBJ2-7; TRBD2 aligns across 9 bases. From germline, CDR1 is SGDLS and CDR2 YYNGEE. The V and J ends lost 0 bases and 3 bases, in that order; junction bases with no gene match: 7. This CDR3 has 16 residues. This CDR3 is CASSVGFSGSLYEQYF. The CDR3 DNA sequence: TGTGCCAGCAGCGTAGGATTTAGCGGGAGCCTCTACGAGCAGTACTTC.

The chain joins TRBV14 to TRBJ1-6, with D unclear. From germline, CDR1 is SGHDN and CDR2 FVKESK. With 0 bases removed from V and 6 bases from J, the gap between germline ends came to 9 bases. The CDR3 extends over 15 amino acids. This CDR3 is CASSQDWRTNSPLHF. CDR3 coding DNA: TGTGCCAGCAGCCAAGATTGGCGGACTAATTCACCCCTCCACTTT.

The chain links TRBV3-1 (or the pseudogene TRBV3-2) to TRBJ1-1; D possibly corresponds to TRBD1 (6 bases). Germline V CDR1 and CDR2: LGHDT, YNNKEL (reference sequence). Trimming removed 2 bases at V and 0 bases at J, with 10 bases between. The CDR3 runs 15 residues. The CDR3 protein is CASSQWDTMNTEAFF. The CDR3 DNA sequence: TGTGCCAGCAGCCAATGGGACACCATGAACACTGAAGCTTTCTTT.

V gene TRBV12-3 or TRBV12-4 combines with J gene TRBJ1-2, with TRBD1 as a possible D gene (6 bases). This CDR3 region has 13 residues. The ends were cut back, 3 bases at V and 7 bases at J, with 12 bases in the middle. The CDR3 spells CASSLLGASGYTF. In DNA, the CDR3 is TGTGCCAGCAGTTTGTTGGGGGCGAGTGGCTACACCTTC.

This chain links TRBV4-2 with TRBJ1-5; unclear D gene. Germline V gene lookup returns CDR1 LGHNA and CDR2 YNFKEQ. The CDR3 runs to 15 residues. The V gene lost 3 bases and the J gene lost 0 bases, with 9 bases spanning the gap. Here the CDR3 DNA reads TGTGCCAGCAGCCACCAATATGGTAGCAATCAGCCCCAGCATTTT. Translating gives CASSHQYGSNQPQHF.

The chain recombines TRBV6-4 with TRBJ2-1; D ambiguous. Trimming took off 2 bases at V and 4 bases at J, with 9 bases between the two ends. The CDR3 sequence is 14 residues long. The germline gives CDR1 MRHNA, CDR2 SNTAGT. DNA of the CDR3: TGTGCCAGCAGTGACGGCCTAGATTACAATGAGCAGTTCTTC. Amino acid sequence: CASSDGLDYNEQFF.

This clone was seen more than once but under ten times. This rearrangement joins TRBV4-3 to TRBJ2-2, with D maybe TRBD2 (6 bases). The germline gives CDR1 LGHNA, CDR2 YSLEER. The CDR3 totals 16 residues. Between the trimmed V and J ends, which lost 0 bases and 6 bases, there was a span of 14 bases. This chain's CDR3 is CASSQDPGVMAGELFF. The CDR3, as DNA: TGCGCCAGCAGCCAAGATCCGGGAGTGATGGCCGGGGAGCTGTTTTTT.

The chain links TRBV6-1 to TRBJ2-3, with 12 positions matching TRBD2. Germline-derived CDR1 and CDR2 are MNHNS and SASEGT. The V gene end was trimmed by 4 bases and the J gene end by 2 bases; junction bases not matched to a gene: 4. The CDR3 has 16 residues. CDR3 amino acids: CASSGTSGAYTDTQYF. The DNA of the CDR3 is TGTGCCAGCAGTGGGACTAGCGGGGCGTACACAGATACGCAGTATTTT.

This chain uses TRBV6-4 with TRBJ2-1; D might be TRBD1 or TRBD2, each matching 5 bases. Trimming stripped 0 bases from V and 4 bases from J, with 10 bases between. The germline gives CDR1 MRHNA, CDR2 SNTAGT. The CDR3 consists of 15 residues. In nucleotides, the CDR3 is TGTGCCAGCAGTGACTCCGGGACGGAATACAATGAGCAGTTCTTC. Its translation: CASSDSGTEYNEQFF.

This clone was counted a single time. The J gene is TRBJ1-2, the V gene TRBV6-6; 10 positions agree with TRBD1. V shed 5 bases and J 7 bases; nucleotides not matched to a gene: 7. This CDR3 comprises 14 residues. Germline CDR1 reads MNHNY; CDR2 reads SVGAGI (reference sequence). As DNA, the CDR3 is TGTGCCAGCAGTGCGCCGGACAGGGGGGGTGGCTACACCTTC. This translates into CASSAPDRGGGYTF.

The chain combines TRBV28 with TRBJ2-1; no firm D call. This CDR3 region has 16 residues. Per the germline V gene, CDR1 is MDHEN and CDR2 is SYDVKM. V lost 2 bases and J lost 0, with 11 bases in between. CDR3 sequence: CASSLGLGISYNEQFF. The DNA of the CDR3 is TGTGCCAGCAGTTTAGGTCTGGGTATCTCCTACAATGAGCAGTTCTTC.

This clone was counted a single time. V usage is TRBV7-9 and J usage is TRBJ1-3, with TRBD1 identical over 9 bases. Trimming took 5 bases from V and 1 from J; bases not matched to a gene: 3. This CDR3 comprises 15 residues. Germline V gives CDR1 SEHNR, CDR2 FQNEAQ (reference sequence). The CDR3 DNA is TGTGCCAGCAGCGGAGGACAGGGGTCTGGAAACACCATATATTTT. Protein: CASSGGQGSGNTIYF.

V is TRBV19 and J is TRBJ2-7; 8 bases agree with TRBD1. This CDR3 region has 15 residues. CDR1 is LNHDA and CDR2 is SQIVND in the germline V gene (reference sequence). Unmatched junction bases numbered 4, after V lost 3 bases and J lost 0 bases. CDR3 coding DNA: TGTGCCAGTAGTATCCGACAGGGGAGCTCCTACGAGCAGTACTTC. Protein product: CASSIRQGSSYEQYF.

The CDR3 DNA reads TGTGCCATCAGTGAGCCCGGGACTAGCGGGCACGAGCAGTACTTC. Its translation is CAISEPGTSGHEQYF. The chain uses TRBV10-3 and TRBJ2-7; 12 positions agree with TRBD2. Germline lookup yields CDR1 ENHRY and CDR2 SYGVKD. The CDR3 spans 15 residues. With V trimmed by 2 bases and J by 5 bases, 4 bases remained unmatched.

This rearrangement joins TRBV6-6 to TRBJ2-3; D not resolved. The V end was cut by 4 bases, the J end by 4 bases, with 6 bases between. The germline CDR1 and CDR2 sequences are MNHNY and SVGAGI (reference sequence). This CDR3 region has 12 residues. The CDR3 DNA reads TGTGCCAGCAGTTCAGTAGCAGATACGCAGTATTTT. As protein: CASSSVADTQYF.

This clone has just a few counts. The CDR3 sequence is CASSLGAVIETQYF. The DNA for the CDR3 is TGTGCCAGCAGCTTAGGGGCAGTAATTGAGACCCAGTACTTC. This chain connects TRBV11-2 to TRBJ2-5, with D unclear. V was shortened by 1 base and J by 5 bases, with 11 bases between the two germline ends. CDR1 and CDR2 from the germline V gene are SGHAT and FQNNGV. The CDR3 is 14 amino acids. Full variable domain (remainder filled in from reference TRBV11-2 and TRBJ2-5): EAGVAQSPRYKIIEKRQSVAFWCNPISGHATLYWYQQILGQGPKLLIQFQNNGVVDDSQLPKDRFSAERLKGVDSTLKIQPAKLEDSAVYLCASSLGAVIETQYFGPGTRLLVL.

The chain uses TRBV27 and TRBJ2-1, with TRBD2 matching over 10 bases. The CDR3 extends over 15 amino acids. The trim removed 0 bases at V and 4 bases at J, leaving 0 bases unmatched. Germline V gene sequence: CDR1 MNHEY, CDR2 SMNVEV (reference sequence). The CDR3 DNA follows: TGTGCCAGCAGTTTATCAGCGGGAGGGTACAATGAGCAGTTCTTC. This codes for CASSLSAGGYNEQFF.

This chain links TRBV10-3 with TRBJ1-2; weak D call: TRBD1 (6 bases). Looked up from germline, CDR1 is ENHRY and CDR2 is SYGVKD. The CDR3 spans 15 residues. The V end lost 2 bases, the J end lost 1 base, and 11 bases lay between the germline ends. For the CDR3, the DNA is TGTGCCATCAGTGAGGGACAGACCTATAACTATGGCTACACCTTC. It yields the protein CAISEGQTYNYGYTF.

In this sample, this clone turned up a few times. The rearrangement uses TRBV28 and TRBJ1-6, with D maybe TRBD1 (6 bases). The V end was cut by 6 bases, the J end by 7 bases, with 10 bases between. Looked up from germline, CDR1 is MDHEN and CDR2 is SYDVKM. The length of the CDR3 is 13 residues. This CDR3 reads CASRDSRNSPLHF. DNA for the CDR3: TGTGCCAGCAGGGACAGCCGGAATTCACCCCTCCACTTT.

Comments on this clone: The same CDR3 can be traced to other DNA sequences in this sample. The chain carries TRBV6-4 and TRBJ1-6, with 7 bases fitting TRBD1. With V trimmed by 2 bases and J by 7 bases, 5 bases remained unmatched. Germline CDR1 reads MRHNA; CDR2 reads SNTAGT. This CDR3 is 15 amino acids long. The CDR3 is CASSDEAGGNSPLHF. CDR3 DNA: TGTGCCAGCAGTGACGAGGCAGGGGGAAATTCACCCCTCCACTTT.

This chain joins TRBV2 and TRBJ1-2; D may be TRBD1 (5 bases). This CDR3 spans 13 amino acids. CDR1 is SNHLY, CDR2 FYNNEI, per germline. Trimming removed 6 bases at V and 0 bases at J, with 8 bases between. The CDR3 loop reads CASRDIANYGYTF. CDR3 sequence (DNA): TGTGCCAGCAGGGACATAGCTAACTATGGCTACACCTTC.

This clone was counted a few times. The chain joins TRBV30 to TRBJ2-7; 7 nucleotides align to TRBD2. Trimming removed 2 bases from V and 2 bases from J; junction bases left unmatched: 9. The V gene's germline CDR1 is GTSNPN and CDR2 SVGIG (reference sequence). This CDR3 has 15 amino acids. CDR3 DNA: TGTGCCTGGAGTTGGAGACAGCGGGACCCCTACGAGCAGTACTTC. It codes for CAWSWRQRDPYEQYF.

The chain links TRBV7-6 to TRBJ2-2, with TRBD2 identical over 10 bases. Trimming removed 4 bases from V and 5 bases from J; junction bases left unmatched: 4. The CDR3 spans 15 residues. Germline lookup yields CDR1 SGHVS and CDR2 FNYEAQ. The CDR3 nucleotides read TGTGCCAGCAGCTCCCATAGCGGGAGGACCGGGGAGCTGTTTTTT. Its protein product is CASSSHSGRTGELFF.

The rearrangement links TRBV25-1 to TRBJ2-5; TRBD1 matches 8 bases. This CDR3 has 13 amino acids. CDR1 MGHDK and CDR2 SYGVNS come from the germline V gene. V shed 6 bases, J shed 4 bases, and the junction held 4 bases outside the gene matches. The CDR3 DNA follows: TGTGCCAGCAGACAGGGGGGTGGAGAGACCCAGTACTTC. Translated: CASRQGGGETQYF.

The V and J genes are TRBV19 and TRBJ2-7, with 15 bases that match TRBD2. Germline V gives CDR1 LNHDA, CDR2 SQIVND (reference sequence). J was trimmed by 7 bases and V by 4 bases; bases with no gene match: 5. The CDR3 sequence is 15 residues long. The CDR3 DNA reads TGTGCCAGTAGTACGGGGACTAGCGGGAGGTTTGAGCAGTACTTC. As protein: CASSTGTSGRFEQYF. The full variable domain, in which reference TRBV19 and TRBJ2-7 provide the parts outside the CDR3, is DGGITQSPKYLFRKEGQNVTLSCEQNLNHDAMYWYRQDPGQGLRLIYYSQIVNDFQKGDIAEGYSVSREKKESFPLTVTSAQKNPTAFYLCASSTGTSGRFEQYFGPGTRLTVT.

This clone was picked up a small number of times. The same CDR3 can be traced to other DNA sequences in this sample. This chain joins TRBV4-3 and TRBJ1-2; 7 bases agree with TRBD1. The CDR3 contains 14 residues. The trim removed 1 base at V and 5 bases at J, leaving 4 bases unmatched. Germline values: CDR1 LGHNA, CDR2 YSLEER. The CDR3 nucleotides are TGCGCCAGCAGCCAAGGACAGGGAGGGTATGGCTACACCTTC. This encodes CASSQGQGGYGYTF.

This clone occurred once. The CDR3 coding sequence is TGCAGCGTTGTAAGGGGCGCGACCAACTATGGCTACACCTTC. It translates to CSVVRGATNYGYTF. The rearrangement uses TRBV29-1 and TRBJ1-2; possible D gene TRBD1, 5 bases. Trimming cost V 4 bases and J 2 bases, with 14 bases left between them. The CDR3 has 14 residues. The germline V gene encodes CDR1 SQVTM and CDR2 ANQGSEA.